This TCR beta chain emerged from a study of blood T cell repertoires in COVID-19. Study-wide context: Italy, Spain and the United States were the sources of the convalescent and acute COVID-19 samples. T cells, B-cell-depleted T cells, or PBMCs provided the cDNA or gDNA that served as material.

As originally analysed: The authors estimated nucleated cell counts from reference gene primer amplification. Sequencing used immunoSEQ multiplex PCR; TCRdb keeps in-frame clones, though not all of them. V, J and clone size are taken as reported in that table, and D and trimming were inferred from the DNA itself. The profile shows 220,000 or so clones, around 90% of them singletons. This receptor was taken from a man in his sixties who had recovered from COVID-19. The sample consisted of peripheral blood.

CDR3 residues: CASSQQGPQDTIYF. CDR3 nucleotides: TGTGCCAGCTCACAACAGGGACCGCAGGACACCATATATTTT. The chain links TRBV18 to TRBJ1-3, with a weak D call TRBD1 (6 bases). V was pared by 4 bases and J by 8 bases, with 15 bases between. The CDR3 runs 14 residues. Germline V CDR1 and CDR2: KGHSH, LQKENI.